These T cell receptor beta chains were read from a single sample in a study of sequential checkpoint blockade in melanoma. Using immunoSEQ multiplex PCR, the repertoire was profiled, and TCRdb retains in-frame clones only, with some absent. The sample holds 20,000 to 25,000 clones; roughly 80% are singletons and the top ten take more than 25%. Sequencing used CD8+ T cells sorted from blood (inferred from file names), obtained from a patient given nivolumab and ipilimumab in sequence. These TCRs come from a human donor with melanoma. Both conserved end residues are part of each CDR3. A D gene is named only where the DNA matches it firmly. The size of a clone is reported for some rows only, either as once, few or many, or as a class for expanded clones.

>TRBJ2-2|once|-|TRBV7-9
CASSLTTGWHGELFF
TGTGCCAGCAGCTTAACCACAGGGTGGCACGGGGAGCTGTTTTTT
>TRBJ1-2|-|TRBD1|TRBV15
CATSRTTGGYGYTF
TGTGCCACCAGCAGAACAACAGGGGGCTATGGCTACACCTTC
>TRBJ1-2|-|-|TRBV9
CASSPVGRGYTF
TGTGCCAGCAGCCCCGTGGGCAGGGGCTACACCTTC
>TRBJ2-7|-|-|TRBV25-1
CASSEEYEQYF
TGTGCCAGCAGTGAGGAGTACGAGCAGTACTTC
>TRBJ2-7|-|TRBD1|TRBV5-1
CASSLASPGTGKVYEQYF
TGCGCCAGCAGCTTGGCTTCTCCCGGGACAGGGAAGGTCTACGAGCAGTACTTC
>TRBJ1-2|-|-|TRBV7-9
CASSPMAHRESYTF
TGTGCCAGCAGCCCCATGGCCCACAGGGAGAGCTACACCTTC
>TRBJ1-5|-|-|TRBV10-2
CASSESTGPNQPQHF
TGCGCCAGCAGTGAGTCAACAGGACCCAATCAGCCCCAGCATTTT
>TRBJ2-7|-|-|TRBV6-5
CASSWPGQGTEQYF
TGTGCCAGCAGTTGGCCGGGACAAGGGACCGAGCAGTACTTC
>TRBJ2-1|-|TRBD1|TRBV5-4
CASSLSQGAINEQFF
TGTGCCAGCAGCTTGTCCCAGGGGGCGATCAATGAGCAGTTCTTC
>TRBJ1-4|-|TRBD1|TRBV28
CASRYRDRGNEKLFF
TGTGCCAGCAGGTACCGGGACAGGGGTAATGAAAAACTGTTTTTT